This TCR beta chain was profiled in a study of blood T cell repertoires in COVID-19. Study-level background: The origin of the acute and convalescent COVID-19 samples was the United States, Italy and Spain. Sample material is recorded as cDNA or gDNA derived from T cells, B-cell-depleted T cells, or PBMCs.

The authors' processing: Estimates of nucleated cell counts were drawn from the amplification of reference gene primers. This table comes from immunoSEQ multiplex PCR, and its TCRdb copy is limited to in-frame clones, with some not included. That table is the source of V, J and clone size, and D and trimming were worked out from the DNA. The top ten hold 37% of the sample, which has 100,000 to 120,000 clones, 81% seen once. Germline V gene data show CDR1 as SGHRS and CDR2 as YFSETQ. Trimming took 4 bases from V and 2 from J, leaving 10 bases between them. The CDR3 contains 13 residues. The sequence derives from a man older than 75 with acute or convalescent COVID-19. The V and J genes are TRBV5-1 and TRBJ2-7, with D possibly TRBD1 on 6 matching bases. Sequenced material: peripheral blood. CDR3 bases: TGCGCCAGCAGCCTCGACAGGACCTACGAGCAGTACTTC. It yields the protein CASSLDRTYEQYF.